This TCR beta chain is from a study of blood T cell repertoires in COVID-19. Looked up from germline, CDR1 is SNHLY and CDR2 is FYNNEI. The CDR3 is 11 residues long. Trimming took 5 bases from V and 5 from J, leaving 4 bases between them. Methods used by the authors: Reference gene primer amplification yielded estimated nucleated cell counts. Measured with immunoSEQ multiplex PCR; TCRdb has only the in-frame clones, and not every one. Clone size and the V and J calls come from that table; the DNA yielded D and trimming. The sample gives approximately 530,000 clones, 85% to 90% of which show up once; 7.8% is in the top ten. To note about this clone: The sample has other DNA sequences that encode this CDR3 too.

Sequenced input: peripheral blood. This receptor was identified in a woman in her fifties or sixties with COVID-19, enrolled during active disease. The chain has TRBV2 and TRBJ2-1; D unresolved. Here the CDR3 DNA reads TGTGCCAGCAGTCGGGACAATGAGCAGTTCTTC. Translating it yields CASSRDNEQFF.